This T cell receptor (beta chain) was identified during a study of T cell repertoires in cytomegalovirus infection. Overall study: Public TCR beta signature analysis indicated the presence of both CMV infection and matching HLA type. Findings and limits, study-wide: The response measured ex vivo was dominated by TCR beta clonotypes (HLA-C-restricted and CMV-specific). Carriers of CMV and the relevant HLA type were discriminated by public TCR beta frequency.

Germline-derived CDR1 and CDR2 are MDHEN and SYDVKM. CDR3 length: 14 residues. Trimming left V 4 bases short and J 3 bases short, with 10 bases between. This clonotype came up many times. Its antigen is currently unknown. TCRdb re-analysed the reads in MiXCR, keeping a single row per CDR3 protein. The sample carries just under 300,000 distinct CDR3 sequences, roughly a tenth recorded once. The rearrangement joins TRBV28 to TRBJ2-1, with D possibly matching TRBD1 (5 bases). This TCR derives from a human donor in good health (CMV status not recorded). Some clones in this sample may be carry-over from other donors' samples. The sequenced sample consisted of PBMCs. CDR3 in DNA: TGTGCCAGCAGTTCAGGGCGCGGCTACAATGAGCAGTTCTTC. Protein sequence: CASSSGRGYNEQFF.